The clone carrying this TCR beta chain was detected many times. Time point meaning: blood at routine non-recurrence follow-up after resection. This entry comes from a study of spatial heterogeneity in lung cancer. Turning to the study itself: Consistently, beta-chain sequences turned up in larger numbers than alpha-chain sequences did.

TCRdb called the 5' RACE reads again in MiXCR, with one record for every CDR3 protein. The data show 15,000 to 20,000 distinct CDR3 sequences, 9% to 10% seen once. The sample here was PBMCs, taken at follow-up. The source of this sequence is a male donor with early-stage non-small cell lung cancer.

The CDR3 nucleotides are TGTGCCAGCAGCGAACCGGGACTAGCGGGGCCCCGCTCCTACAATGAGCAGTTCTTC. The encoded protein is CASSEPGLAGPRSYNEQFF. The V gene is TRBV5-4, the J gene TRBJ2-1, with 13 bases lining up with TRBD2. V lost 4 bases to trimming and J lost 0 bases; unmatched junction nucleotides: 10. Germline CDR1 reads SGHNT; CDR2 reads YYREEE (reference sequence). This CDR3 region has 19 residues. Complete variable domain (other parts from reference TRBV5-4 and TRBJ2-1): ETGVTQSPTHLIKTRGQQVTLRCSSQSGHNTVSWYQQALGQGPQFIFQYYREEENGRGNFPPRFSGLQFPNYSSELNVNALELDDSALYLCASSEPGLAGPRSYNEQFFGPGTRLTVL.